These 20 T cell receptor beta chains originate from one sample sequenced in a study of regulatory T cells in long-lasting Graves disease. Relying on iRepertoire HTBI primers and Arm-PCR of CDR3 regions, the team built TCR beta libraries. One entry per CDR3 protein results from TCRdb running MiXCR on the multiplex PCR reads. The sample lists fewer than 550,000 distinct CDR3 sequences, roughly 16% seen once, with about 25% in the top ten. Sample time point: newly diagnosed GD, antithyroid drugs for less than 3 months. Extracted RNA from PBMCs served as the source of the TCR library. This sample was also put to use in a study of T cells in Graves' hyperthyroidism and ophthalmopathy.

Sequencing used peripheral blood mononuclear cells (PBMCs), obtained at new diagnosis, from a patient treated with antithyroid drugs. These receptors were taken from a woman aged 35-65 years with Graves disease.

This chain uses TRBV5-1 with TRBJ2-7; the D gene is possibly TRBD1 (5 bases). CDR3 length: 16 amino acids. Trimming pared 4 bases from V and 0 bases from J, leaving 17 bases between. The germline V gene encodes CDR1 SGHRS and CDR2 YFSETQ. The CDR3 is CASSGDPGATSYEQYF. The CDR3, as DNA: TGCGCCAGCAGCGGAGACCCTGGGGCAACCTCCTACGAGCAGTACTTC.

This clonotype was detected many times. The chain links TRBV29-1 to TRBJ2-7, with D perhaps matching TRBD2 (5 bases). The CDR3 is made up of 15 amino acids. Germline V gene sequence: CDR1 SQVTM, CDR2 ANQGSEA. The V gene lost 5 bases and the J gene lost 4 bases, with 21 bases spanning the gap. In DNA form, the CDR3 reads TGCAGCGTTTCCTCGGGGAAGGTTGGGTGGTACGAGCAGTACTTC. Its protein is CSVSSGKVGWYEQYF.

This clonotype was counted at least ten times. The V gene is TRBV7-2, the J gene TRBJ2-1, with D perhaps matching TRBD1 (5 bases). Trimming took 5 bases from V and 7 from J, leaving 18 bases between them. The CDR3 sequence is 15 residues long. Germline V CDR1 and CDR2: SGHTA, FQGNSA. In DNA, the CDR3 is TGTGCCAGCAGCCGATTACCCACAGGTCTTAATGAGCAGTTCTTC. It translates to CASSRLPTGLNEQFF.

The chain recombines TRBV6-9 with TRBJ2-7; D possibly corresponds to TRBD1 (6 bases). This CDR3 spans 13 amino acids. V was clipped by 3 bases and J by 7 bases, with 13 bases between them. Germline CDR1 and CDR2: MNHGY and SVAAGI. The CDR3 nucleotides are TGTGCCAGCAGTTACTGGGGGCATGGGGAGCAGTACTTC. Its protein product is CASSYWGHGEQYF.

This clonotype was counted at least ten times. The chain combines TRBV27 with TRBJ1-1, with no clear D. V lost 2 bases, J lost 4 bases, and 11 bases lay in between. Germline loops: CDR1 MNHEY, CDR2 SMNVEV (reference sequence). The CDR3 length is 14 residues. This CDR3 reads CASSLGGGITEAFF. As DNA, the CDR3 is TGTGCCAGCAGTTTAGGTGGAGGGATCACTGAAGCTTTCTTT.

This clonotype was detected many times. The chain recombines TRBV5-1 with TRBJ1-1; D not resolved. The CDR3 runs 14 residues. Germline lookup yields CDR1 SGHRS and CDR2 YFSETQ. The ends were cut back, 5 bases at V and 3 bases at J, with 14 bases in the middle. The CDR3, as DNA: TGCGCCAGCAGTATGTGGAGTGGGGACACTGAAGCTTTCTTT. It is translated as CASSMWSGDTEAFF.

This clonotype was counted many times. The gene calls are TRBV6-2 or TRBV6-3 and TRBJ2-3; D is possibly TRBD1 or TRBD2 (5 bases each). The CDR3 runs 16 residues. CDR1 is MNHEY, CDR2 SVGEGT, per germline. Trimming left V 6 bases short and J 1 base short, with 17 bases between. CDR3 DNA: TGTGCCAGCAGACGACGGGGCGCCACGCGCACAGATACGCAGTATTTT. The encoded protein is CASRRRGATRTDTQYF.

This clonotype was recorded at least ten times. This sequence joins TRBV12-3 or TRBV12-4 and TRBJ1-5; the D is unclear. V was clipped by 2 bases and J by 7 bases, with 15 bases between them. The CDR3 covers 15 residues. CDR3 in amino acids: CASSLSLAGRQPQHF. The CDR3 DNA sequence: TGTGCCAGCAGTTTATCGTTGGCAGGAAGGCAGCCCCAGCATTTT.

The chain employs TRBV19 and TRBJ2-3, with D possibly being TRBD1 (6 bases). V was trimmed by 1 base and J by 2 bases, leaving 10 bases between them. The CDR3 runs to 15 residues. Per the germline V gene, CDR1 is LNHDA and CDR2 is SQIVND (reference sequence). CDR3 in amino acids: CASSIGGTPTDTQYF. The CDR3 DNA reads TGTGCCAGTAGTATAGGTGGGACACCCACAGATACGCAGTATTTT. Full variable domain (remainder filled in from reference TRBV19 and TRBJ2-3): DGGITQSPKYLFRKEGQNVTLSCEQNLNHDAMYWYRQDPGQGLRLIYYSQIVNDFQKGDIAEGYSVSREKKESFPLTVTSAQKNPTAFYLCASSIGGTPTDTQYFGPGTRLTVL.

This clonotype turned up a few times. V gene TRBV6-1 combines with J gene TRBJ1-6, with TRBD1 matching 7 bases. This CDR3 comprises 15 residues. V gave up 4 bases and J gave up 6 bases; unmatched junction bases: 6. The germline V gene has CDR1 MNHNS and CDR2 SASEGT. CDR3 region: CASSGQGIANSPLHF. CDR3 DNA: TGTGCCAGCAGTGGACAGGGAATAGCTAATTCACCCCTCCACTTT.

The rearrangement uses TRBV29-1 and TRBJ1-2; a possible D gene is TRBD1 (5 bases). V was trimmed by 3 bases and J by 0 bases, leaving 8 bases between them. Germline-derived CDR1 and CDR2 are SQVTM and ANQGSEA. CDR3 length: 13 amino acids. For the CDR3, the DNA is TGCAGCGTTGACGGGGGAGCTAACTATGGCTACACCTTC. Its translation is CSVDGGANYGYTF.

The sample holds many counts of this clonotype. V is TRBV12-3 or TRBV12-4 and J is TRBJ1-1; no clear D gene. Between the trimmed V and J ends, which lost 6 bases and 0 bases, there was a span of 23 bases. The CDR3 contains 18 residues. CDR3 bases: TGTGCCAGCAGGCCCGAAACATACACTGCTCACATGAACACTGAAGCTTTCTTT. This gives the protein CASRPETYTAHMNTEAFF.

V usage is TRBV5-4 and J usage is TRBJ1-1, with D possibly being TRBD1 (5 bases). Trimming took off 2 bases at V and 1 base at J, with 12 bases between the two ends. CDR3 length: 15 amino acids. Germline loops: CDR1 SGHNT, CDR2 YYREEE (reference sequence). The CDR3 here is CASSFRETANTEAFF. The CDR3 DNA sequence: TGTGCCAGCAGCTTCAGGGAGACCGCGAACACTGAAGCTTTCTTT.

This clonotype was detected many times. The chain recombines TRBV2 with TRBJ1-2; D ambiguous. Germline V gene data show CDR1 as SNHLY and CDR2 as FYNNEI. With 8 bases removed from V and 4 bases from J, the gap between germline ends came to 2 bases. The CDR3 consists of 9 residues. Written as DNA, the CDR3 is TGTGCCAGCGGCTATGGCTACACCTTC. This gives the protein CASGYGYTF.

Ten or more counts support this clonotype. The chain uses TRBV28 and TRBJ1-2, with D possibly being TRBD1 (5 bases). V was trimmed by 6 bases and J by 4 bases, leaving 12 bases between them. Germline loops: CDR1 MDHEN, CDR2 SYDVKM. The CDR3 loop spans 13 amino acids. CDR3 nucleotide sequence: TGTGCCAGCAGAGGGGCTGTAATCTATGGCTACACCTTC. Translation gives CASRGAVIYGYTF.

The V and J genes are TRBV11-2 and TRBJ1-2; 12 bases are a match to TRBD1. J lost 13 bases, V lost 1 base, and 7 bases had no gene match. The CDR3 extends over 14 amino acids. Germline V gene data show CDR1 as SGHAT and CDR2 as FQNNGV. In DNA form, the CDR3 reads TGTGCCAGCAGCTTAGCTGAGGGACAGGGGGCAGGCACCTTC. Protein: CASSLAEGQGAGTF.

This clonotype was counted at least ten times. The chain is built from TRBV20-1 and TRBJ1-1; 7 positions agree with TRBD1. CDR1 and CDR2 (germline): DFQATT, SNEGSKA (reference sequence). The CDR3 totals 12 residues. V shed 6 bases, J shed 4 bases, and the junction held 5 bases outside the gene matches. CDR3 in amino acids: CSARDRLTEAFF. DNA for the CDR3: TGCAGTGCCCGGGACAGACTCACTGAAGCTTTCTTT.

This clonotype was counted ten times or more. V usage is TRBV2 and J usage is TRBJ2-3, with D unclear. CDR1 and CDR2 from the germline V gene are SNHLY and FYNNEI. The CDR3 is 16 residues long. Trimming shortened V by 0 bases and J by 1 base, and 11 bases separated the two germline ends. CDR3 loop: CASSEAFDIRTDTQYF. CDR3 DNA sequence: TGTGCCAGCAGTGAAGCGTTTGACATCCGCACAGATACGCAGTATTTT.

This clonotype was recorded at least ten times. The V gene is TRBV7-9, the J gene TRBJ1-1, with a tentative D call TRBD1 (6 bases). This CDR3 spans 12 amino acids. Trimming stripped 2 bases from V and 11 bases from J, with 12 bases between. In germline, CDR1 is SEHNR, CDR2 FQNEAQ (reference sequence). The CDR3 protein is CASSLSGEGAFF. CDR3 bases: TGTGCCAGCAGCTTATCAGGGGAAGGGGCTTTCTTT.

This clonotype was counted at least ten times. The chain links TRBV20-1 to TRBJ1-2; TRBD1 is a possible D gene (5 bases). The germline V and J ends were trimmed by 6 bases and 8 bases, with 16 bases remaining between them. The CDR3 runs to 12 residues. The V gene's germline CDR1 is DFQATT and CDR2 SNEGSKA (reference sequence). The CDR3 DNA reads TGCAGTGCCCAGAGGGGAGCGGGAGGCTACACCTTC. Its translation is CSAQRGAGGYTF.